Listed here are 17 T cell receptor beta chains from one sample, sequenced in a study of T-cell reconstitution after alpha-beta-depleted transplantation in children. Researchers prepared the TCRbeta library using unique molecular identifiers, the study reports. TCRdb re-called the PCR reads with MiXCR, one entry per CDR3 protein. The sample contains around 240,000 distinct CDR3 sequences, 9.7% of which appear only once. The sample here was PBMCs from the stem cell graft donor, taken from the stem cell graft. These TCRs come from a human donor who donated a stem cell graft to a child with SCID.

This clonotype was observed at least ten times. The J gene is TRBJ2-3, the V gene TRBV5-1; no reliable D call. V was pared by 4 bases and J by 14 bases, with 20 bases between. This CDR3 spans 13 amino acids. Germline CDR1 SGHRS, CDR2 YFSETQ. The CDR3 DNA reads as TGCGCCAGCAGCCGCGGCCCGGTCGAAGGTCGGTATTTT. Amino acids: CASSRGPVEGRYF.

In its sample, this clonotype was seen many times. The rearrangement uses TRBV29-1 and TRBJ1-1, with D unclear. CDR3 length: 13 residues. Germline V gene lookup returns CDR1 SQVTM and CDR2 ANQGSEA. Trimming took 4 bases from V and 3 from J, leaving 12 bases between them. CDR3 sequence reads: CSVGMGWDTEAFF. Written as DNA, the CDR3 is TGCAGCGTTGGAATGGGGTGGGACACTGAAGCTTTCTTT. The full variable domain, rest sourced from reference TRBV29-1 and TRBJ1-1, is SAVISQKPSRDICQRGTSLTIQCQVDSQVTMMFWYRQQPGQSLTLIATANQGSEATYESGFVIDKFPISRPNLTFSTLTVSNMSPEDSSIYLCSVGMGWDTEAFFGQGTRLTVV.

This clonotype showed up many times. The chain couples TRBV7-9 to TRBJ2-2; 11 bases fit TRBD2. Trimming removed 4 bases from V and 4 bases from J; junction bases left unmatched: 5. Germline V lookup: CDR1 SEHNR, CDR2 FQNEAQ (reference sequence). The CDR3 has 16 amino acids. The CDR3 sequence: CASSSGLAGGTGELFF. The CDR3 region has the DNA TGTGCCAGCAGCTCCGGACTAGCGGGCGGCACCGGGGAGCTGTTTTTT.

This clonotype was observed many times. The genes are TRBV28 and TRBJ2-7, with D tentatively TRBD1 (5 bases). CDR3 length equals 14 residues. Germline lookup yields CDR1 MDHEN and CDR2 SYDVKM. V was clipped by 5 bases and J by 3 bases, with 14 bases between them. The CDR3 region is CASSSRTTFYEQYF. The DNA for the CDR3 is TGTGCCAGCAGTAGCAGGACAACATTCTACGAGCAGTACTTC. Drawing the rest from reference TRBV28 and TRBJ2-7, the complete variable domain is DVKVTQSSRYLVKRTGEKVFLECVQDMDHENMFWYRQDPGLGLRLIYFSYDVKMKEKGDIPEGYSVSREKKERFSLILESASTNQTSMYLCASSSRTTFYEQYFGPGTRLTVT.

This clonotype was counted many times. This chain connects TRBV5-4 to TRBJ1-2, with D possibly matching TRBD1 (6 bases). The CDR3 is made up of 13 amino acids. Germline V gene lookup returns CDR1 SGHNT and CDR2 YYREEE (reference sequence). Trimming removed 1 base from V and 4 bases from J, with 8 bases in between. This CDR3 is CASSLTGAYGYTF. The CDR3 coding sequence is TGTGCCAGCAGCTTGACGGGGGCCTATGGCTACACCTTC.

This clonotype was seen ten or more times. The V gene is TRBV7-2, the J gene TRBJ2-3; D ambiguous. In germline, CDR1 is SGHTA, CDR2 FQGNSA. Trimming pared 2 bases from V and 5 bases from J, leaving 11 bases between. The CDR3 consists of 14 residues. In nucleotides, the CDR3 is TGTGCCAGCAGCTTAAGGCCTCGTGTAGATACGCAGTATTTT. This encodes CASSLRPRVDTQYF. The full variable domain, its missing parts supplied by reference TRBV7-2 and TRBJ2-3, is GAGVSQSPSNKVTEKGKDVELRCDPISGHTALYWYRQSLGQGLEFLIYFQGNSAPDKSGLPSDRFSAERTGGSVSTLTIQRTQQEDSAVYLCASSLRPRVDTQYFGPGTRLTVL.

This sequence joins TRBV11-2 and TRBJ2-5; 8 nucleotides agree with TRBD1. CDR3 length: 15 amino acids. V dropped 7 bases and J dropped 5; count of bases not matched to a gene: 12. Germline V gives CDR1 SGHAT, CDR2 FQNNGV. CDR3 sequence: CASTAGQGIGETQYF. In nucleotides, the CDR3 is TGTGCCAGCACCGCCGGACAGGGTATTGGGGAGACCCAGTACTTC.

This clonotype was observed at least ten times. CDR3 in DNA: TGCGCCAGCAGCATACTACTAGCGGGGGTAGATACGCAGTATTTT. Encoded protein: CASSILLAGVDTQYF. This sequence joins TRBV5-1 and TRBJ2-3; 11 bases match TRBD2. The V segment lost 4 bases and the J segment 5 bases; nucleotides outside the gene matches: 6. The CDR3 is made up of 15 amino acids. Germline V gives CDR1 SGHRS, CDR2 YFSETQ.

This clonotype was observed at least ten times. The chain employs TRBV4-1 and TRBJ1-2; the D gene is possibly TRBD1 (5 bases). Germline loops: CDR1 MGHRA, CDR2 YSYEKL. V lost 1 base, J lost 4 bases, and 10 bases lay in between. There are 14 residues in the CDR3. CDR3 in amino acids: CASSQGDRSYGYTF. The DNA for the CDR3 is TGCGCCAGCAGCCAAGGAGACAGATCCTATGGCTACACCTTC.

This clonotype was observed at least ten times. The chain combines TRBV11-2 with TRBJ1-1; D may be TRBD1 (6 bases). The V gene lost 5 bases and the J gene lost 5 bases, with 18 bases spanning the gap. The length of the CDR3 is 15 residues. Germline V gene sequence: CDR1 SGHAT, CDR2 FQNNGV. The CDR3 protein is CASSPRNRVGTEAFF. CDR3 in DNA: TGTGCCAGCAGCCCCCGGAACAGGGTGGGGACTGAAGCTTTCTTT.

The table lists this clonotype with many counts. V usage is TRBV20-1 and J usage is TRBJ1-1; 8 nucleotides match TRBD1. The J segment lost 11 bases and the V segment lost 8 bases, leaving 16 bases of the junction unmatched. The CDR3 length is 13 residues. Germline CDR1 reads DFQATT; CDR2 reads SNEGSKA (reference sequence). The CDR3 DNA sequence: TGCAGTCCCGAGAGCGGGTCCCAGGGGGCTGCTTTCTTT. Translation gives CSPESGSQGAAFF.

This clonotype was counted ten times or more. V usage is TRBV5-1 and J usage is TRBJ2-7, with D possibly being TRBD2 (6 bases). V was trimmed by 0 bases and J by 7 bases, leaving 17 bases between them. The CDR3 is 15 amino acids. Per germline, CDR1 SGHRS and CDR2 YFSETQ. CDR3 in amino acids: CASSLDSPGLSEQYF. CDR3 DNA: TGCGCCAGCAGCTTGGACTCTCCCGGACTAAGTGAGCAGTACTTC.

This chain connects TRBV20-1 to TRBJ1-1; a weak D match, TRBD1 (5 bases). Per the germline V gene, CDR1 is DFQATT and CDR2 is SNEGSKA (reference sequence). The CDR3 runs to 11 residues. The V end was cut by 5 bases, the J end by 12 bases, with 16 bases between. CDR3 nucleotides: TGCAGTGCTTATGGGACTTATACGACTTTCTTT. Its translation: CSAYGTYTTFF.

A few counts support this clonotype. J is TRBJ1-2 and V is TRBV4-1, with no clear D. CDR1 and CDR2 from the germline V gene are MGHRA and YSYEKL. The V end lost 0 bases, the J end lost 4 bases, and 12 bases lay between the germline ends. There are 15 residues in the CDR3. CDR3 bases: TGCGCCAGCAGCCAAGAGCCAACAGCGTTCTATGGCTACACCTTC. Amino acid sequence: CASSQEPTAFYGYTF.

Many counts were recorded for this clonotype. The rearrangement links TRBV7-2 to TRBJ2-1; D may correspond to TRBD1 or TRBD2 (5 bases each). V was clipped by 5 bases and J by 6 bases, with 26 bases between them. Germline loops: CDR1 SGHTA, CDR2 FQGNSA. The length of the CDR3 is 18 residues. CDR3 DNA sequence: TGTGCCAGCAGCGGTTCCCAAGGGGCAGCCGGGACGATCAATGAGCAGTTCTTC. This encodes CASSGSQGAAGTINEQFF.

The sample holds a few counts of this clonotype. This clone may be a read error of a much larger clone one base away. In DNA, the CDR3 is TGTGCCTGCAGTTTAAGACCCCTAGCGGAGCCGTACACAGATACGCAGTATTTT. Translation gives CACSLRPLAEPYTDTQYF. The chain joins TRBV12-3 or TRBV12-4 to TRBJ2-3, with TRBD2 identical over 7 bases. CDR3 size: 18 residues.

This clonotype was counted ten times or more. The CDR3 region has the DNA TGCGCCAGCAGCCCGGACGGGAAAACTGAAGCTTTCTTT. Protein product: CASSPDGKTEAFF. V and J are TRBV5-1 and TRBJ1-1, with D uncertain. V lost 4 bases, J lost 5 bases, and 12 bases lay in between. There are 13 residues in the CDR3. Germline values: CDR1 SGHRS, CDR2 YFSETQ.